The 19 T cell receptor beta chains below were found in one sample sequenced in a study of T-cell memory formation after mild COVID-19. TCRdb reprocessed the 5' RACE reads via MiXCR and lists one record per CDR3 protein. The data contain tens of thousands of distinct CDR3 sequences, approximately 16% of them singletons. Sequences were obtained from PBMCs or a T cell subset sorted from them (not recorded which). These receptor sequences come from a man aged 18 to 30 who had mild COVID-19 (a few samples of this study predate the infection). Cell type and time point are not known.

This clonotype was found a few times. The chain has TRBV7-6 and TRBJ1-5, with no clear D. This CDR3 comprises 13 residues. CDR1 and CDR2 (germline): SGHVS, FNYEAQ. Trimming stripped 4 bases from V and 4 bases from J, with 8 bases between. The CDR3 loop is CASSSRRNQPQHF. CDR3 DNA: TGTGCCAGCAGCTCCCGTCGGAATCAGCCCCAGCATTTT.

This clonotype turned up a few times. The gene calls are TRBV6-6 and TRBJ2-2; 8 nucleotides agree with TRBD2. The CDR3 runs 14 residues. Looked up from germline, CDR1 is MNHNY and CDR2 is SVGAGI (reference sequence). V lost 8 bases, J lost 6 bases, and 8 bases stayed unmatched. This CDR3 is CASSGGLYPGELFF. The CDR3 bases are TGTGCCAGCTCGGGGGGGTTGTACCCCGGGGAGCTGTTTTTT.

The gene calls are TRBV7-2 and TRBJ1-1, with no clear D. The CDR3 contains 15 residues. Germline V gene lookup returns CDR1 SGHTA and CDR2 FQGNSA. Trimming removed 2 bases from V and 4 bases from J, with 14 bases in between. Here the CDR3 reads CASSLIGGLTTEAFF. Written as DNA, the CDR3 is TGTGCCAGCAGCTTAATCGGCGGGTTGACCACTGAAGCTTTCTTT.

The chain is built from TRBV4-1 and TRBJ2-7; D remains ambiguous. The CDR3 contains 13 residues. The germline V and J ends were trimmed by 1 base and 3 bases, with 7 bases remaining between them. Germline CDR1 MGHRA, CDR2 YSYEKL. In DNA, the CDR3 is TGCGCCAGCAGCCAAGCGGCATTCTACGAGCAGTACTTC. It yields the protein CASSQAAFYEQYF.

This clonotype was observed a handful of times. The chain joins TRBV19 to TRBJ2-7; D is perhaps TRBD1 (6 bases). The germline V and J ends were trimmed by 6 bases and 0 bases, with 9 bases remaining between them. Germline CDR1 reads LNHDA; CDR2 reads SQIVND (reference sequence). The CDR3 is 13 residues long. The CDR3 loop reads CASRDSTSYEQYF. The CDR3 nucleotides read TGTGCCAGTAGGGACAGCACCTCCTACGAGCAGTACTTC.

In this sample, this clonotype turned up a few times. This sequence joins TRBV29-1 and TRBJ1-4; 9 bases are shared with TRBD1. Germline CDR1 and CDR2: SQVTM and ANQGSEA. The CDR3 consists of 15 residues. The trim removed 1 base at V and 6 bases at J, leaving 6 bases unmatched. CDR3 sequence reads: CSVEVLRQGDEKLFF. CDR3 nucleotide sequence: TGCAGCGTTGAAGTTTTACGACAGGGGGATGAAAAACTGTTTTTT.

The rearrangement uses TRBV20-1 and TRBJ1-1; 8 nucleotides line up with TRBD1. CDR1 and CDR2 (germline): DFQATT, SNEGSKA (reference sequence). This CDR3 is 13 amino acids long. Unmatched junction bases numbered 9, after V lost 7 bases and J lost 5 bases. Here the CDR3 reads CSVKQGAGTEAFF. Here the CDR3 DNA reads TGCAGTGTTAAGCAGGGGGCAGGGACTGAAGCTTTCTTT.

This clonotype has just a few counts. The chain carries TRBV11-2 and TRBJ2-1; possible D gene TRBD2, 5 bases. Trimming removed 0 bases from V and 8 bases from J, with 23 bases in between. The germline CDR1 and CDR2 sequences are SGHAT and FQNNGV. The CDR3 spans 18 residues. The CDR3 protein is CASSLDPRWSSRTDEQFF. As DNA, the CDR3 is TGTGCCAGCAGCTTAGATCCCAGGTGGTCTAGCAGGACCGATGAGCAGTTCTTC.

The sample holds a few counts of this clonotype. The V gene is TRBV6-5, the J gene TRBJ2-5, with D unclear. The CDR3 has 12 amino acids. The germline gives CDR1 MNHEY, CDR2 SVGAGI. The V end lost 8 bases, the J end lost 2 bases, and 9 bases lay between the germline ends. DNA for the CDR3: TGTGCCAGCGGCCCCCGACAAGAGACCCAGTACTTC. Amino acid sequence: CASGPRQETQYF.

This clonotype occurred a few times. The chain has TRBV4-1 and TRBJ1-4; D is unclear. The germline V gene has CDR1 MGHRA and CDR2 YSYEKL. Trimming took 0 bases from V and 3 from J, leaving 14 bases between them. The CDR3 has 17 amino acids. The CDR3 protein is CASSQDHGDTSNEKLFF. CDR3 DNA: TGCGCCAGCAGCCAAGATCACGGGGATACATCTAATGAAAAACTGTTTTTT.

The V gene is TRBV9, the J gene TRBJ2-1; 9 bases fit TRBD1. The CDR3 has 17 amino acids. Trimming removed 3 bases from V and 8 bases from J; junction bases left unmatched: 15. CDR1 SGDLS and CDR2 YYNGEE come from the germline V gene. This CDR3 reads CASSADKSGTGFHEQFF. CDR3 sequence (DNA): TGTGCCAGCAGCGCAGACAAATCCGGGACAGGGTTCCATGAGCAGTTCTTC.

The chain recombines TRBV9 with TRBJ2-3, with a weak D call TRBD1 (5 bases). Germline loops: CDR1 SGDLS, CDR2 YYNGEE. This CDR3 region has 15 residues. V lost 2 bases and J 2 bases, leaving 12 bases between the germline ends. For the CDR3, the DNA is TGTGCCAGCAGCGTTGACAGCTTACTCACAGATACGCAGTATTTT. It specifies CASSVDSLLTDTQYF.

This chain links TRBV15 with TRBJ1-5; TRBD1 is a possible D gene (5 bases). The CDR3 totals 14 residues. Germline loops: CDR1 LNHNV, CDR2 YYDKDF (reference sequence). V was trimmed by 4 bases and J by 7 bases, leaving 14 bases between them. The CDR3 nucleotides read TGTGCCACCAGCACGGAGCAGGGATACCAGCCCCAGCATTTT. Translated: CATSTEQGYQPQHF.

The chain is built from TRBV23-1 and TRBJ2-7; D possibly corresponds to TRBD1 (6 bases). TRBV23-1 is sorted into the ORF group, with uncertain function. Trimming took 6 bases from V and 2 from J, leaving 17 bases between them. The CDR3 sequence is 15 residues long. The CDR3 bases are TGCGCCAGCAGCCACAGTAGAGGGACAACCTACGAGCAGTACGTC. It encodes CASSHSRGTTYEQYV.

Comments on this clonotype: One end of the junction is discordant with germline, which a read error may explain. The rearrangement uses TRBV24-1 and TRBJ2-3; a possible D gene is TRBD1 (6 bases). Germline loops: CDR1 KGHDR, CDR2 SFDVKD. This CDR3 region has 16 residues. Here the CDR3 DNA reads TGTGCCACCAGTGCTTTGGACAGTTCGAGCACAGATACGCAGTATTTT. The encoded protein is CATSALDSSSTDTQYF.

The sample holds a few counts of this clonotype. The V call is TRBV6-5, the J call TRBJ2-3, with TRBD1 matching over 7 bases. Germline CDR1 and CDR2: MNHEY and SVGAGI. Trimming removed 5 bases from V and 4 bases from J; junction bases left unmatched: 12. The CDR3 extends over 16 amino acids. As DNA, the CDR3 is TGTGCCAGCAGTCCCACAGAGGGGGCGCGGGCAGATACGCAGTATTTT. This codes for CASSPTEGARADTQYF.

The chain uses TRBV9 and TRBJ1-3, with D hard to call. The CDR3 loop spans 15 amino acids. CDR1 and CDR2 from the germline V gene are SGDLS and YYNGEE. Trimming shortened V by 4 bases and J by 0 bases, and 11 bases separated the two germline ends. As DNA, the CDR3 is TGTGCCAGCAGCCCCCACCAGTTCTCTGGAAACACCATATATTTT. Protein sequence: CASSPHQFSGNTIYF.

This clonotype came up a few times. The rearrangement links TRBV4-3 to TRBJ2-2, with D possibly being TRBD2 (5 bases). The length of the CDR3 is 15 residues. Per the germline V gene, CDR1 is LGHNA and CDR2 is YSLEER. Deletions cut 0 bases from V and 6 bases from J, with 11 bases between. CDR3 residues: CASSQEWRSSGELFF. The CDR3 DNA follows: TGCGCCAGCAGCCAAGAGTGGAGGAGCTCCGGGGAGCTGTTTTTT.

The V gene is TRBV13, the J gene TRBJ1-1; the D is unclear. The germline V gene encodes CDR1 PRHDT and CDR2 FYEKMQ (reference sequence). The germline V and J ends were trimmed by 3 bases and 2 bases, with 7 bases remaining between them. The CDR3 extends over 13 amino acids. Here the CDR3 reads CASSFTANTEAFF. CDR3 bases: TGTGCCAGCAGCTTTACAGCTAACACTGAAGCTTTCTTT.